This passage covers 10 T cell receptor beta chains from one sample sequenced in a study of blood T cells in healthy people across ages. A second about 6 to 12 cycle PCR used barcoded and J-beta primers. TCRdb used MiXCR to reprocess the 5' RACE reads, holding one entry per CDR3 protein. This table has hundreds of thousands of distinct CDR3 sequences, approximately 53% appearing once. The sequencing input was blood. The receptors were sampled from a man aged 40-50 years in good health.

The chain carries TRBV28 and TRBJ1-5; D is perhaps TRBD1 (6 bases). The CDR3 spans 12 residues. Germline values: CDR1 MDHEN, CDR2 SYDVKM. Trimming removed 1 base from V and 11 bases from J, with 9 bases in between. CDR3 nucleotides: TGTGCCAGCAGTTTATTTGAGGGGGCCCAGCATTTT. It specifies CASSLFEGAQHF.

This rearrangement joins TRBV7-8 to TRBJ2-3; D might be TRBD2 (6 bases). V was pared by 0 bases and J by 1 base, with 14 bases between. This CDR3 is 17 amino acids long. Looked up from germline, CDR1 is SGHVS and CDR2 is FQNEAQ. Written as DNA, the CDR3 is TGTGCCAGCAGCTTAGCGGGGGGAGCGGAGGGCACAGATACGCAGTATTTT. The encoded protein is CASSLAGGAEGTDTQYF.

The chain is built from TRBV11-3 and TRBJ2-3; D ambiguous. The CDR3 totals 16 residues. Trimming shortened V by 1 base and J by 3 bases, and 14 bases separated the two germline ends. Germline-derived CDR1 and CDR2 are SGHNT and YENEEA. The CDR3: CASSLGGFKSTDTQYF. CDR3 DNA sequence: TGTGCCAGCAGCTTAGGGGGATTCAAGAGTACAGATACGCAGTATTTT.

The chain employs TRBV20-1 and TRBJ2-7, with 8 bases identical to TRBD1. Judging by the DNA end, TRBJ2-4 fits better; the J call may be wrong. Germline V gene data show CDR1 as DFQATT and CDR2 as SNEGSKA (reference sequence). The CDR3 length is 14 residues. CDR3 nucleotides: TGCAGTGCTAGGGTAGGACAGGGTCGTGGCATTCAGTACTTC. Protein sequence: CSARVGQGRGIQYF.

The chain couples TRBV7-3 to TRBJ2-1, with D maybe TRBD1 (6 bases). This CDR3 has 14 amino acids. V lost 5 bases and J 9 bases, leaving 17 bases between the germline ends. The germline gives CDR1 SGHTA, CDR2 FQGTGA. CDR3 sequence reads: CASSQTRGRGEQFF. As DNA, the CDR3 is TGTGCCAGCAGCCAAACCAGGGGCCGGGGTGAGCAGTTCTTC. Drawing the rest from reference TRBV7-3 and TRBJ2-1, the complete variable domain is GAGVSQTPSNKVTEKGKYVELRCDPISGHTALYWYRQSLGQGPEFLIYFQGTGAADDSGLPNDRFFAVRPEGSVSTLKIQRTERGDSAVYLCASSQTRGRGEQFFGPGTRLTVL.

V gene TRBV7-2 combines with J gene TRBJ2-7, with D unresolved. CDR1 and CDR2 from the germline V gene are SGHTA and FQGNSA. The CDR3 is 15 amino acids. V lost 1 base and J lost 10, with 20 bases in between. In DNA form, the CDR3 reads TGTGCCAGCAGCTTAGGGGGTGGATCTGAGGAGATCCAGTACTTC. It codes for CASSLGGGSEEIQYF. Drawing the rest from reference TRBV7-2 and TRBJ2-7, the complete variable domain is GAGVSQSPSNKVTEKGKDVELRCDPISGHTALYWYRQSLGQGLEFLIYFQGNSAPDKSGLPSDRFSAERTGGSVSTLTIQRTQQEDSAVYLCASSLGGGSEEIQYFGPGTRLTVT.

The rearrangement uses TRBV6-1 and TRBJ1-3; no clear D gene. V dropped 5 bases and J dropped 0 bases, with 17 bases sitting between them. The germline V gene has CDR1 MNHNS and CDR2 SASEGT. The CDR3 totals 17 residues. CDR3 DNA sequence: TGTGCCAGCAGTCCATACCGGGTGTCATTCTCTGGAAACACCATATATTTT. Translation: CASSPYRVSFSGNTIYF.

The gene calls are TRBV5-4 and TRBJ2-3; TRBD1 matches 8 bases. V shed 3 bases and J 5 bases; nucleotides not matched to a gene: 8. The CDR3 covers 15 residues. The germline CDR1 and CDR2 sequences are SGHNT and YYREEE (reference sequence). CDR3: CASSSDRGKGDTQYF. The DNA for the CDR3 is TGTGCCAGCAGCTCCGACAGGGGAAAAGGAGATACGCAGTATTTT.

This chain links TRBV13 with TRBJ2-5, with TRBD2 matching over 12 bases. This CDR3 comprises 18 residues. CDR1 and CDR2 (germline): PRHDT, FYEKMQ (reference sequence). Unmatched junction bases numbered 10, after V lost 2 bases and J lost 3 bases. In nucleotides, the CDR3 is TGTGCCAGCAGCTTATGGAGGGCTAGCGGGGGGGCCGAAGAGACCCAGTACTTC. Its protein product is CASSLWRASGGAEETQYF.

The V call is TRBV20-1, the J call TRBJ1-4, with TRBD1 as a possible D gene (5 bases). V was trimmed by 7 bases and J by 4 bases, leaving 13 bases between them. The CDR3 runs to 13 residues. CDR1 is DFQATT, CDR2 SNEGSKA, per germline (reference sequence). CDR3 sequence: CSVKQGLNEKLFF. CDR3 sequence (DNA): TGCAGTGTTAAGCAGGGTCTTAATGAAAAACTGTTTTTT.